The clone carrying this TCR beta chain has ten or more counts. Its specificity is not known. These data belong to a study of T-cell reconstitution after alpha-beta-depleted transplantation in children. Study-level findings and limits: As was reported, about two months after transplant, alpha-beta T cells came from several hundred expanded graft clones. At one year after transplant, newly produced T cells mostly accounted for T-cell counts and diversity. Surviving recipient T cells and thymic progenitors accounted for the high day-60 TCRbeta diversity observed in some patients.

V dropped 6 bases and J dropped 5 bases, with 10 bases sitting between them. The CDR3 consists of 13 residues. CDR1 and CDR2 (germline): MNHNS, SASEGT. The TCRbeta library incorporated unique molecular identifiers. TCRdb itself ran the PCR reads through MiXCR, one entry per CDR3 protein. The top ten hold about a quarter of the sample, which has 280,000 or so distinct CDR3 sequences, under 14% seen once. This sample comprised peripheral blood, obtained 180 days after TCRalphabeta/CD19-depleted stem cell transplant. The receptor's source is a male patient between 2 and 10 years old who had a stem cell transplant for chronic granulomatous disease, so the T cells may come from the graft donor. This chain connects TRBV6-1 to TRBJ2-2; D gene uncertain. The CDR3 loop is CASRPWGTGELFF. DNA for the CDR3: TGTGCCAGCAGGCCCTGGGGTACCGGGGAGCTGTTTTTT.